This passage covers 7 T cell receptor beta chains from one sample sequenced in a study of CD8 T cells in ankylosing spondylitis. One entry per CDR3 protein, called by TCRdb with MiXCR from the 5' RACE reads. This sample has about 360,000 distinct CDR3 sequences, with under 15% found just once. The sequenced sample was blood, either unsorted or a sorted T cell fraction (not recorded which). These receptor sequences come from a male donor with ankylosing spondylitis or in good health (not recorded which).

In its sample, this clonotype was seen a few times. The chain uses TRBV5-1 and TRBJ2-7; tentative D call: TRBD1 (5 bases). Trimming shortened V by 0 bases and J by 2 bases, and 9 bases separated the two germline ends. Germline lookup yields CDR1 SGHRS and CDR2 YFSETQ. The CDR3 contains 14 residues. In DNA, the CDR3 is TGCGCCAGCAGCTTGGCCCAGGGCACCTACGAGCAGTACTTC. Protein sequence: CASSLAQGTYEQYF.

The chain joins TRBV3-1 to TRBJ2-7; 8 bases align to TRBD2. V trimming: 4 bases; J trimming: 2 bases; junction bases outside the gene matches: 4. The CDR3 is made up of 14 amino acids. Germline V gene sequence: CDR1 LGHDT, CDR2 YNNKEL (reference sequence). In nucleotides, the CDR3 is TGTGCCAGCAGCCTTAGCGGGGCAGCCTACGAGCAGTACTTC. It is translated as CASSLSGAAYEQYF.

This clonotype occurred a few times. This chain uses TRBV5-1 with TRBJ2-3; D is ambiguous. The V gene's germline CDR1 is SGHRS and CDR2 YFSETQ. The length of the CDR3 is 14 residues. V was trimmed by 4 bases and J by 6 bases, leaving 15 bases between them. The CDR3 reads CASSVPAPSDTQYF. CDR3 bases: TGCGCCAGCAGCGTGCCCGCCCCTTCGGATACGCAGTATTTT.

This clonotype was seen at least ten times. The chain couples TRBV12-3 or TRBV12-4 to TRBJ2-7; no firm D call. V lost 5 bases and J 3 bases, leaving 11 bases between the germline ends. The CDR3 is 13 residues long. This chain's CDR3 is CASSLTTDYEQYF. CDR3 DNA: TGTGCCAGCAGTCTAACAACGGACTACGAGCAGTACTTC.

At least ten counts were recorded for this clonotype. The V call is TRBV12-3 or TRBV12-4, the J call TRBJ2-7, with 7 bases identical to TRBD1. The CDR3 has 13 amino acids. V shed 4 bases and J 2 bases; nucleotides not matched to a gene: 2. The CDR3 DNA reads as TGTGCCAGCAGTTGGGACAGCACCTACGAGCAGTACTTC. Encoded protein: CASSWDSTYEQYF.

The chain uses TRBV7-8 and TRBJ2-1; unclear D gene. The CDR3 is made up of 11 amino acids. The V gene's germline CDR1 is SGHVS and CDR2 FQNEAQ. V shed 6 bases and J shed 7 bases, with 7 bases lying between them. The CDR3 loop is CASSRSNEQFF. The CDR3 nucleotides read TGTGCCAGCAGTCGAAGTAATGAGCAGTTCTTC. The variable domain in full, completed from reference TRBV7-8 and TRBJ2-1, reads GAGVSQSPRYKVAKRGQDVALRCDPISGHVSLFWYQQALGQGPEFLTYFQNEAQLDKSGLPSDRFFAERPEGSVSTLKIQRTQQEDSAVYLCASSRSNEQFFGPGTRLTVL.

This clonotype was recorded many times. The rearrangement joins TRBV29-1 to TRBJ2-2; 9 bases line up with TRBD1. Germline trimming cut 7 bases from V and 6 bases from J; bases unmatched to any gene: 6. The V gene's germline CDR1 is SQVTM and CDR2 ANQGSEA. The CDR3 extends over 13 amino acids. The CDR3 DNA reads TGCAGCGGGGGACAGGGAACGGCCGGGGAGCTGTTTTTT. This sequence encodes CSGGQGTAGELFF.